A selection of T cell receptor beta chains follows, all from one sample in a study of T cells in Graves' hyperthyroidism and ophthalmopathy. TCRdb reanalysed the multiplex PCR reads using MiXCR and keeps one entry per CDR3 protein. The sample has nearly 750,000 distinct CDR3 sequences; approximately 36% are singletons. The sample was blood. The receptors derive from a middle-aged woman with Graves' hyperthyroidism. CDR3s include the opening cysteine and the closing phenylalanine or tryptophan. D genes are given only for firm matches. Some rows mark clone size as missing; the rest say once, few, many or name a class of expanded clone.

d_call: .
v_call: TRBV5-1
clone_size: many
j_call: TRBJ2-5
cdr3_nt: TGCGCCAGCAATGGCCTAGCGACAGAGACCCAGTACTTC
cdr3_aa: CASNGLATETQYF

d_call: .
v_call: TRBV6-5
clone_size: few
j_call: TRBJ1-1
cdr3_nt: TGTGCCAGCAGTTACACCTGGGAAACTGAAGCTTTCTTT
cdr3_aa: CASSYTWETEAFF

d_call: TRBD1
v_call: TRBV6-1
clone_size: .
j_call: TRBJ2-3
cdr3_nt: TGTGCCAGCAGCCCGACCTATACGGACAGGACGCAGTATTTT
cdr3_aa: CASSPTYTDRTQYF

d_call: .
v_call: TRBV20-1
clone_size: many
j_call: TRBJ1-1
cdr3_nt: TGCAGTGCTAGAGTTTCACAGGGTCTGGCGAACACTGAAGCTTTCTTT
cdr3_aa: CSARVSQGLANTEAFF

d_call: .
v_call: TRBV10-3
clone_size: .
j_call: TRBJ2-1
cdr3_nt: TGTGCCATCAGTGAACAGACTGGCAATGAGCAGTTCTTC
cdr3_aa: CAISEQTGNEQFF

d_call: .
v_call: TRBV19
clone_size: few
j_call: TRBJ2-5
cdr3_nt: TGTGCCTGGAGTAGTGCAGGGAGCGGAGAGACCCAGTACTTC
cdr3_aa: CAWSSAGSGETQYF

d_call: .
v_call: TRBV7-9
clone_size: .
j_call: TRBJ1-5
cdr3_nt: TGTGCCAGCAGCCCCCGTTCTGACAATCAGCCCCAGCATTTT
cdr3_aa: CASSPRSDNQPQHF

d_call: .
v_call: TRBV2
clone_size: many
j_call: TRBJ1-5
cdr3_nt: TGTGCCAGCAGTGAAATATCGGGGAGCAATCAGCCCCAGCATTTT
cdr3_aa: CASSEISGSNQPQHF

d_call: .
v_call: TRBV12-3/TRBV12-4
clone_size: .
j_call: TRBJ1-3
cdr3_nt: TGTGCCAGCAGGGGAGACGGATCCTCTGGAAACACCATATATTTT
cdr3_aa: CASRGDGSSGNTIYF

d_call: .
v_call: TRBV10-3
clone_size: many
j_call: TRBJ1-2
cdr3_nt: TGTGCCATCGGAGAGGGGTCTGGCTACACCTTC
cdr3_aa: CAIGEGSGYTF

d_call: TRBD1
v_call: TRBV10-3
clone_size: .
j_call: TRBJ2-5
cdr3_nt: TGTGCCAGCAGTGATCTTCGGACAGGGGCTGGCGAGACCCAGTACTTC
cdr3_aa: CASSDLRTGAGETQYF

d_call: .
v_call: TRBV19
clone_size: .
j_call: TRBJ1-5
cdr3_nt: TGTGCCAGTAAGTGGACAGATGATAGCAATCAGCCCCAGCATTTT
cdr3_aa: CASKWTDDSNQPQHF

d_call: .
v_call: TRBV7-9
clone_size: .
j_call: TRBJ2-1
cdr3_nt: TGTGCCAGCAGACGGGACGTCTACAATGAGCAGTTCTTC
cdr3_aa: CASRRDVYNEQFF

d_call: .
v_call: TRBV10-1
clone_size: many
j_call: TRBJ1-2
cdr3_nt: TGCGCCAGCAGTGACGGGGACTATGGCTACACCTTC
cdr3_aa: CASSDGDYGYTF

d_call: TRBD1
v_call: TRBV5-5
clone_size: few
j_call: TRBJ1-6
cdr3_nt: TGTGCCAGCAGCTCCGCCGACAGGGGGCCCTATAATTCACCCCTCCACTTT
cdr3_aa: CASSSADRGPYNSPLHF

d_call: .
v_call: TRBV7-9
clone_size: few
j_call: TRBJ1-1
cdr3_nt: TGCGCCAGCAGCCAAGACGCTATCGAGGAGAACACTGAAGCTTTCTTT
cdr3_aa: CASSQDAIEENTEAFF

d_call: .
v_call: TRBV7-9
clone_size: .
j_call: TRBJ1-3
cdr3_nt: TGTGCCAGCAGCTTCCCAGGGGAAAACACCATATATTTT
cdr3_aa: CASSFPGENTIYF

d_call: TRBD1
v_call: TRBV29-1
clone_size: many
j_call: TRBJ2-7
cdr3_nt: TGCAGCGTTCTACAGGGGCTCGCATACGAGCAGTACTTC
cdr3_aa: CSVLQGLAYEQYF

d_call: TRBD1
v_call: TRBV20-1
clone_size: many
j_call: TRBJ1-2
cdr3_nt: TGCAGTGCTAGGGCCGACAGGGGAATCTATGGCTACACCTTC
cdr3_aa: CSARADRGIYGYTF

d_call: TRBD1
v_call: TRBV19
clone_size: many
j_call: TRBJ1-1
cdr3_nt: TGTGCCAGTAGAGGGAAGGGGGCGCACACTGAAGCTTTCTTT
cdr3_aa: CASRGKGAHTEAFF

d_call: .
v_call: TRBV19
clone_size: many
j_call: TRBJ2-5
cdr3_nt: TGTGCCAGTAGTATCCCAGGGGGGTGGGAGACCCAGTACTTC
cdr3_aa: CASSIPGGWETQYF

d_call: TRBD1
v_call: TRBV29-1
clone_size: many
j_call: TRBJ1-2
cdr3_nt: TGCAGCGCGAAGACAGGGTTTTTGAGGCTGGGAGGCTACACCTTC
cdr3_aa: CSAKTGFLRLGGYTF

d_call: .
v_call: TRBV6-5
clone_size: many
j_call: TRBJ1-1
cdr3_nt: TGTGCCAGCAGTTACGGTAGTGGGGACACTGAAGCTTTCTTT
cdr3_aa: CASSYGSGDTEAFF

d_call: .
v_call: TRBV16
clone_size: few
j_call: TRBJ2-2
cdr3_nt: TGTGCCAGCAGTCCAATCGGGCAGGGGAACACCGGGGAGCTGTTTTTT
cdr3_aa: CASSPIGQGNTGELFF

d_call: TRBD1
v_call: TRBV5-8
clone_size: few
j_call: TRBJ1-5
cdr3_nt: TGTGCCAGCAGCTTGCTGGCGACAGGGGCAGGCAATCAGCCCCAGCATTTT
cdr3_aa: CASSLLATGAGNQPQHF

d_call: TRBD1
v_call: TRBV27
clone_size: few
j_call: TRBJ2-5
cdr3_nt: TGTGCCAGCAGCCGGGACAGCCTTCAAGAGACCCAGTACTTC
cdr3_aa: CASSRDSLQETQYF

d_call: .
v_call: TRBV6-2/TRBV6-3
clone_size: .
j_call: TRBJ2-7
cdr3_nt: TGTGCCAGCAGCTCCTCGGGGACCAACGAGCAGTACTTC
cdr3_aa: CASSSSGTNEQYF

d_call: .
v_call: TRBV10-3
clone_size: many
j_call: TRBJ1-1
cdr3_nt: TGTGCCATCAGTGAGTACGGGAACACTGAAGCTTTCTTT
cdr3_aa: CAISEYGNTEAFF

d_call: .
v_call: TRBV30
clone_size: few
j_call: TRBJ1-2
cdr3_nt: TGTGCCTGGGACCGGGACACTGGCTACACCTTC
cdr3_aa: CAWDRDTGYTF

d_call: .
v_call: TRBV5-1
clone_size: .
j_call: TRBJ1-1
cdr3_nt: TGCGCCAGCAGCGGCAGGGGCCTTCAAGACACTGAAGCTTTCTTT
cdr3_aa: CASSGRGLQDTEAFF

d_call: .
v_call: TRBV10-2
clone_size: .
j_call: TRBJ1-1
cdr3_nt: TGCGCCAGCAGTTTAAGGCCGACTAATGAAGCTTTCTTT
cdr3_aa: CASSLRPTNEAFF

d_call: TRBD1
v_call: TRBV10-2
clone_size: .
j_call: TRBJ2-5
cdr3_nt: TGCGCCAGCAGTGAGCCGGGACAGGGATTTGGGACCCAGTACTTC
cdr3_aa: CASSEPGQGFGTQYF

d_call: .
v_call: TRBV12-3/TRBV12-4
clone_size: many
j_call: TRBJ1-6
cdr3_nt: TGTGCCAGCAGTTTCCGAGGTCGGGATTCACCCCTCCACTTT
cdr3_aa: CASSFRGRDSPLHF

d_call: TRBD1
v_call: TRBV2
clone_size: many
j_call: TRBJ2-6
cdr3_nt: TGTGCCAGCAGTGAACTGGGACAGAACTCTGGGGCCAACGTCCTGACTTTC
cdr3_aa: CASSELGQNSGANVLTF

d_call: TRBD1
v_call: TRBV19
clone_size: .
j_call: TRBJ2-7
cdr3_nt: TGTGCCAGTAGTTTCTCCTCCGGGACAGGCTTCTCTACCTACGAGCAGTACTTC
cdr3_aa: CASSFSSGTGFSTYEQYF